Sequencing of this T cell receptor (beta chain) was carried out in a study of T cell responses to AZD1222 COVID-19 vaccine. Study-wide points: Possibly, clonal diversity was underestimated; donors were largely white British and included more females. At baseline, just a handful of AZD1222 recipients tested seropositive. In the spike-specific TCR repertoire, nearly half reportedly target unmutated variant regions.

Concerning this clone itself: The antigen remains unidentified.

Assay used: immunoSEQ multiplex PCR; TCRdb lists only in-frame clones, some missing. This sample has approximately 120,000 clones, with roughly 93% found just once. The ends lost 10 bases at V and 8 bases at J; junction bases unmatched: 15. The CDR3 has 14 residues. Germline CDR1 LNHDA, CDR2 SQIVND (reference sequence). The specimen comprised peripheral blood, sampled on day 0 of AZD1222 vaccination. The sequence was obtained from an adult in good health. The chain links TRBV19 to TRBJ1-2, with 8 bases identical to TRBD1. DNA of the CDR3: TGTGCCATCTCGTCCCCCGGGACAGGAGAGGGCTACACCTTC. As protein: CAISSPGTGEGYTF. Full variable domain (missing parts from reference TRBV19 and TRBJ1-2): DGGITQSPKYLFRKEGQNVTLSCEQNLNHDAMYWYRQDPGQGLRLIYYSQIVNDFQKGDIAEGYSVSREKKESFPLTVTSAQKNPTAFYLCAISSPGTGEGYTFGSGTRLTVV.